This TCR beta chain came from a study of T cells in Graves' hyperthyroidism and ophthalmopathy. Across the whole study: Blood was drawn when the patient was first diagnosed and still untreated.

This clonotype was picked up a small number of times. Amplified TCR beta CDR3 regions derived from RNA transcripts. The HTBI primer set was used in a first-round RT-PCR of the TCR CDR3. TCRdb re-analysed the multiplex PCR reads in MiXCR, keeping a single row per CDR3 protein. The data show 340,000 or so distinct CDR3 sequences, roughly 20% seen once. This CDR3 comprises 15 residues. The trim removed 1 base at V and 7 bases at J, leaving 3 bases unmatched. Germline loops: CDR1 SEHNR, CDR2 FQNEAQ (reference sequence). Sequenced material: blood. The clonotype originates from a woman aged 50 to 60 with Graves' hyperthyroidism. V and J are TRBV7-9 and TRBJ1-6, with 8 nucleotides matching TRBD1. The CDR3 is CASSLEDRVNSPLHF. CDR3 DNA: TGTGCCAGCAGCTTAGAGGACAGGGTGAATTCACCCCTCCACTTT.